This TCR beta chain was sequenced during a study of memory CD8 T cells in hepatitis C reinfection. Across the study: Reinfection meant HCV RNA positivity after two negatives ≥60 days apart. Peak reinfection sampling occurred 3 to 8 weeks after detected reinfection.

The germline CDR1 and CDR2 sequences are SGDLS and YYNGEE. There are 15 residues in the CDR3. V lost 2 bases, J lost 6 bases, and 5 bases stayed unmatched. Produced via immunoSEQ multiplex PCR; TCRdb's table is partial and in-frame only. The data show 44,000 or so clones, around 87% seen once. Time point indicated: peak reinfection, 3 to 8 weeks after reinfection detection. TCR sequencing was done directly ex vivo on sorted cells, without expansion in vitro. Total naive CD8 T cells were sorted as viable CD3+ CD8+ CD45RO- cells from two donors. The receptor's source is a man in his late teens or twenties with hepatitis C virus infection. The sequenced material came from naive CD8+ T cells sorted from blood. This chain links TRBV9 with TRBJ2-2; 9 bases match TRBD2. This CDR3 reads CASSVAGGVAGELFF. CDR3 nucleotide sequence: TGTGCCAGCAGCGTTGCGGGGGGGGTGGCCGGGGAGCTGTTTTTT.